This T cell receptor beta chain was identified during a study of T cells in localized non-small cell lung cancer. The data were produced by immunoSEQ multiplex PCR, yet TCRdb's version contains in-frame clones alone and is incomplete. The data hold around 19,000 clones, with roughly nine tenths observed a single time. Germline CDR1 reads MNHNS; CDR2 reads SASEGT. CDR3 size: 15 residues. Trimming stripped 6 bases from V and 0 bases from J, with 13 bases between. The sequence was obtained from a woman between 35 and 70 years old with stage I lung adenocarcinoma. Source: peripheral blood, taken before any cancer treatment. The chain links TRBV6-1 to TRBJ2-3; possibly TRBD2 for D (6 bases). CDR3 sequence (DNA): TGTGCCAGCAGGGGACTGGCTTCTAGCACAGATACGCAGTATTTT. It specifies CASRGLASSTDTQYF.